This T cell receptor beta chain came from a study of shared clonotypes between healthy human individuals. CD45RO negativity and positive selection for CCR7 defined naive CD8 cells, a population that excluded terminally differentiated effector memory CD45RA+ cells. V shed 3 bases, J shed 6 bases, and the junction held 6 bases outside the gene matches. The CDR3 is made up of 15 amino acids. The germline CDR1 and CDR2 sequences are LNHDA and SQIVND (reference sequence). This clone was seen just once. Assay used: immunoSEQ multiplex PCR; TCRdb lists only in-frame clones, some missing. This table holds around 2,100,000 clones, roughly 95% found once.

The clonotype originates from a man between 18 and 29 years old in good health. The sample consisted of naive CD8+ T cells sorted from blood. J is TRBJ2-1 and V is TRBV19, with 9 bases that match TRBD2. The CDR3 DNA sequence: TGTGCCAGTAGTATGTATAGCGGGGGCGGCAATGAGCAGTTCTTC. The encoded protein is CASSMYSGGGNEQFF.